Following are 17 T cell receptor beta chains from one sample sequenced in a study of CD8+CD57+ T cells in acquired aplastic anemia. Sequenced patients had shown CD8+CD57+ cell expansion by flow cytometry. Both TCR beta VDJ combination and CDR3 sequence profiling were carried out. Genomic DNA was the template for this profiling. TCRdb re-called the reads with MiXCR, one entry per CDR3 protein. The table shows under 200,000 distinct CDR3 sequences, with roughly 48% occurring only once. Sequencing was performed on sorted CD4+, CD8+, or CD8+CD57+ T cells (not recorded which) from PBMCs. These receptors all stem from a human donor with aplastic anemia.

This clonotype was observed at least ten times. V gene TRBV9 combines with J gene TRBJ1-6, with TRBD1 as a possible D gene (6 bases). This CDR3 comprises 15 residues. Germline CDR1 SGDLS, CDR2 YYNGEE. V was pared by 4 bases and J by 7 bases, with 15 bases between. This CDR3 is CASSPHLGQNSPLHF. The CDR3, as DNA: TGTGCCAGCAGCCCCCATTTAGGACAGAATTCACCCCTCCACTTT.

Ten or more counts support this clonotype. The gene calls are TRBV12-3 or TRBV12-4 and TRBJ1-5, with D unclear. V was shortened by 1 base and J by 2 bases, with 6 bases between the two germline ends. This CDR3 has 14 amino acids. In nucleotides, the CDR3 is TGTGCCAGCAGTTTAGACGTAGGCAATCAGCCCCAGCATTTT. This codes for CASSLDVGNQPQHF.

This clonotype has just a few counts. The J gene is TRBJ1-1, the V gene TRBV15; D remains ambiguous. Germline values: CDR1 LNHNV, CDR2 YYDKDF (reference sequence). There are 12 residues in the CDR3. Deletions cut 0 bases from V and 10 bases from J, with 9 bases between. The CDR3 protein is CATSRDVASAFF. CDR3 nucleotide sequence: TGTGCCACCAGCAGAGATGTGGCGTCAGCTTTCTTT.

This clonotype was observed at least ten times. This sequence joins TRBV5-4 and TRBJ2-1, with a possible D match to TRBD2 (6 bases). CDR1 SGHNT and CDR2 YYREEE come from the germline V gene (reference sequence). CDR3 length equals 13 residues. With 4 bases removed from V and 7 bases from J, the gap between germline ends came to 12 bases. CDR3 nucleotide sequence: TGTGCCAGCAGCAAGGGACTCCCAAATGAGCAGTTCTTC. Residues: CASSKGLPNEQFF. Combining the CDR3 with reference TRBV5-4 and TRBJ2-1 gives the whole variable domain ETGVTQSPTHLIKTRGQQVTLRCSSQSGHNTVSWYQQALGQGPQFIFQYYREEENGRGNFPPRFSGLQFPNYSSELNVNALELDDSALYLCASSKGLPNEQFFGPGTRLTVL.

CDR3 DNA sequence: TGTGCCAGCAGCTTAGAGGACAGCTCTGGGGCCAACGTCCTGACTTTC. This translates into CASSLEDSSGANVLTF. The chain employs TRBV13 and TRBJ2-6; D might be TRBD1 (6 bases). The CDR3 extends over 16 amino acids. V was clipped by 1 base and J by 0 bases, with 7 bases between them. Germline assignment: CDR1 PRHDT and CDR2 FYEKMQ (reference sequence).

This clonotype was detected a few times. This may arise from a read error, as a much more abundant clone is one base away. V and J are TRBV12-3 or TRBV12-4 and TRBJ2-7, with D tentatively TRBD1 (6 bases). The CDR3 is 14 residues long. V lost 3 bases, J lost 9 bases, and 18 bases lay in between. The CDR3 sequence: CASSFPLTGRGQYF. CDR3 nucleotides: TGTGCCAGCAGTTTCCCCCTAACAGGGCGCGGGCAGTACTTC.

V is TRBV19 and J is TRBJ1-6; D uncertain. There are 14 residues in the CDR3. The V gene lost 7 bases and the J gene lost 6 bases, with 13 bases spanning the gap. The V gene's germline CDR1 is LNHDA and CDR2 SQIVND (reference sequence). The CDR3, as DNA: TGTGCCAGTACCCCAGCCGGGCTTAATTCACCCCTCCACTTT. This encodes CASTPAGLNSPLHF.

CDR3 sequence reads: CASSRTVRGAGNEQFF. The CDR3 coding sequence is TGTGCCAGCAGTCGGACGGTGAGGGGGGCCGGGAATGAGCAGTTCTTC. V gene TRBV27 combines with J gene TRBJ2-1; D is possibly TRBD1 or TRBD2 (6 bases each). Germline CDR1 and CDR2: MNHEY and SMNVEV (reference sequence). CDR3 length: 16 amino acids. Trimming stripped 5 bases from V and 7 bases from J, with 21 bases between.

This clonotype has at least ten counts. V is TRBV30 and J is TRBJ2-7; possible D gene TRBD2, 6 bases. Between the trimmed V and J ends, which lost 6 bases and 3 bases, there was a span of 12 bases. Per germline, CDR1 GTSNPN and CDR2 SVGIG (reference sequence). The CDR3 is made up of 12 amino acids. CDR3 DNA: TGTGCCTGTCGACGGCGGGACTACGAGCAGTACTTC. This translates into CACRRRDYEQYF.

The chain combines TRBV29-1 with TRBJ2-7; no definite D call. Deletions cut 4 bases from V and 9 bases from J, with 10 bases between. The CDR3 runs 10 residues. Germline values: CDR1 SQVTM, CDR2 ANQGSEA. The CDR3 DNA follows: TGCAGCGTTGCCAGCGAGGCGCAGTACTTC. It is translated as CSVASEAQYF.

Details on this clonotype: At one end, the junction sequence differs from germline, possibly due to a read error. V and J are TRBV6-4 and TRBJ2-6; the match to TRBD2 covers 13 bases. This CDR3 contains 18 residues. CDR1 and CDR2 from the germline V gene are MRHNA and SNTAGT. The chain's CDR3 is CASSDSTSGGPGANVLTF. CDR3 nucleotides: TGTGCCAGCAGCGACTCGACTAGCGGGGGGCCTGGGGCCAACGTCCTGACTTTC.

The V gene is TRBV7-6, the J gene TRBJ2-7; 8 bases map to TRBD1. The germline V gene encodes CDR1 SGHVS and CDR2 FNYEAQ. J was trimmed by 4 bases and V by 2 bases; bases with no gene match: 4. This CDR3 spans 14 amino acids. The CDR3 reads CASSLRTGGYEQYF. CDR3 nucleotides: TGTGCCAGCAGCTTACGTACAGGGGGGTACGAGCAGTACTTC.

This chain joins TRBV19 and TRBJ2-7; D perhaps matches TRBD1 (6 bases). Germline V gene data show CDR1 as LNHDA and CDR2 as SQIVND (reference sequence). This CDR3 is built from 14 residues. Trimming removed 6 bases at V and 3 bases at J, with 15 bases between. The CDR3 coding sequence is TGTGCCAGTAGCACAGGGAGAGGATTCTACGAGCAGTACTTC. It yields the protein CASSTGRGFYEQYF. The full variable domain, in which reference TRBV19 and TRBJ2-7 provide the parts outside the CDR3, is DGGITQSPKYLFRKEGQNVTLSCEQNLNHDAMYWYRQDPGQGLRLIYYSQIVNDFQKGDIAEGYSVSREKKESFPLTVTSAQKNPTAFYLCASSTGRGFYEQYFGPGTRLTVT.

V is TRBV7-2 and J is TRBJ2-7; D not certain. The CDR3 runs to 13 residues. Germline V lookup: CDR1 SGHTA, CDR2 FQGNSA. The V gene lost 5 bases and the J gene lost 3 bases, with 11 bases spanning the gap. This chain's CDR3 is CASSRSGYYEQYF. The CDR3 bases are TGTGCCAGCAGCCGGTCTGGGTACTACGAGCAGTACTTC.

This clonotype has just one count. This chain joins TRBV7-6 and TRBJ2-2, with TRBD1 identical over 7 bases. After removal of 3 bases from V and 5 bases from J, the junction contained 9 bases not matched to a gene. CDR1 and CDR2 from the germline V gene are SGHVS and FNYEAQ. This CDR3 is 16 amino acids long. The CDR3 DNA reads TGTGCCAGCAGCTTGGACAGGACCGGGGAGACCGGGGAGCTGTTTTTT. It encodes CASSLDRTGETGELFF.

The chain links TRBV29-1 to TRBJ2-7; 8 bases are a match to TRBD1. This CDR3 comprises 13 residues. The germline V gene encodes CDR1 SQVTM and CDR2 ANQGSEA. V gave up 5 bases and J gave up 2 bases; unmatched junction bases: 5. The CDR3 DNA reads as TGCAGCGTTAACGGACAGGGTCCCTACGAGCAGTACTTC. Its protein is CSVNGQGPYEQYF.

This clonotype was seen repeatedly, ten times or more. The CDR3 is CASSLFTTAYEQYF. CDR3 coding DNA: TGTGCCAGCAGCTTATTCACGACAGCCTACGAGCAGTACTTC. The chain is built from TRBV7-8 and TRBJ2-7; D might be TRBD1 (5 bases). With 2 bases removed from V and 2 bases from J, the gap between germline ends came to 10 bases. CDR3 length: 14 residues. The V gene's germline CDR1 is SGHVS and CDR2 FQNEAQ.